These 20 T cell receptor beta chains were sequenced from one sample in a study of breast tumors, draining lymph nodes, adjacent tissues. The lymph nodes were axillary draining lymph nodes from breast cancer patients. Via MiXCR, TCRdb re-called the multiplex PCR reads, giving one row per CDR3 protein. This table holds some 230,000 distinct CDR3 sequences, around 35% found once. Sequenced sample: axillary lymph node tissue. Receptors were obtained from a female donor with breast cancer. Some clones in this sample may be carry-over from other donors' samples.

This chain connects TRBV3-1 to TRBJ2-1, with D perhaps matching TRBD1 (5 bases). V lost 3 bases and J 4 bases, leaving 16 bases between the germline ends. CDR1 and CDR2 (germline): LGHDT, YNNKEL (reference sequence). The CDR3 has 16 residues. The CDR3 is CASSQGPSPEYNEQFF. The CDR3 DNA sequence: TGTGCCAGCAGCCAGGGGCCGTCCCCGGAATACAATGAGCAGTTCTTC.

This chain connects TRBV5-1 to TRBJ1-1, with D possibly being TRBD1 (5 bases). Trimming left V 0 bases short and J 0 bases short, with 9 bases between. CDR1 and CDR2 from the germline V gene are SGHRS and YFSETQ. The CDR3 consists of 15 residues. The CDR3 coding sequence is TGCGCCAGCAGCTTGGGGGGGAGGGTGAACACTGAAGCTTTCTTT. As protein: CASSLGGRVNTEAFF. Filled out from reference TRBV5-1 and TRBJ1-1, the complete variable domain reads KAGVTQTPRYLIKTRGQQVTLSCSPISGHRSVSWYQQTPGQGLQFLFEYFSETQRNKGNFPGRFSGRQFSNSRSEMNVSTLELGDSALYLCASSLGGRVNTEAFFGQGTRLTVV.

The V gene is TRBV20-1, the J gene TRBJ2-2; D may match TRBD1 or TRBD2 (6 bases each). Germline lookup yields CDR1 DFQATT and CDR2 SNEGSKA (reference sequence). The CDR3 has 17 residues. V was clipped by 5 bases and J by 7 bases, with 26 bases between them. The CDR3 nucleotides read TGCAGTGCTGGCCTTTTGATAGGGGGGCTAGCAAGCGGGGAGCTGTTTTTT. Translating it yields CSAGLLIGGLASGELFF.

The chain employs TRBV6-1 and TRBJ2-3; TRBD1 matches 7 bases. Germline V gives CDR1 MNHNS, CDR2 SASEGT. Trimming took 10 bases from V and 2 from J; bases not matched to a gene: 15. The length of the CDR3 is 16 residues. The CDR3 here is CATLPAYDRATDTQYF. The CDR3 DNA reads TGTGCCACCCTCCCGGCGTATGACAGGGCCACAGATACGCAGTATTTT.

The chain uses TRBV4-1 and TRBJ1-2, with TRBD1 identical over 7 bases. The V gene end was trimmed by 2 bases and the J gene end by 5 bases; junction bases not matched to a gene: 2. Germline lookup yields CDR1 MGHRA and CDR2 YSYEKL. CDR3 length equals 13 residues. CDR3 protein: CASSQMGQYGYTF. CDR3 coding DNA: TGCGCCAGCAGCCAAATGGGACAGTATGGCTACACCTTC.

This clonotype was recorded many times. V usage is TRBV2 and J usage is TRBJ1-4; no clear D. CDR1 and CDR2 from the germline V gene are SNHLY and FYNNEI. The CDR3 has 15 amino acids. Trimming pared 4 bases from V and 5 bases from J, leaving 14 bases between. In DNA, the CDR3 is TGTGCCAGCAGTGGTATCCAGGCGTCGAATGAAAAACTGTTTTTT. Translating gives CASSGIQASNEKLFF. Drawing the rest from reference TRBV2 and TRBJ1-4, the complete variable domain is EPEVTQTPSHQVTQMGQEVILRCVPISNHLYFYWYRQILGQKVEFLVSFYNNEISEKSEIFDDQFSVERPDGSNFTLKIRSTKLEDSAMYFCASSGIQASNEKLFFGSGTQLSVL.

A note on this clonotype: This sequence may be a read error, since a much larger clone differs from it by one base. The V and J genes are TRBV20-1 and TRBJ2-7; weak D call: TRBD1 (6 bases). The CDR3 has 14 amino acids. V was shortened by 0 bases and J by 9 bases, with 18 bases between the two germline ends. Germline CDR1 is DFQATT and CDR2 is SNEGSKA (reference sequence). The CDR3 here is CSARDPKRQAGQYF. Here the CDR3 DNA reads TGCAGTGCTAGAGACCCGAAGCGACAGGCAGGGCAGTACTTC.

This clonotype was found many times. The gene calls are TRBV3-1 and TRBJ2-7; D is possibly TRBD1 or TRBD2 (5 bases each). CDR1 is LGHDT and CDR2 is YNNKEL in the germline V gene (reference sequence). The V and J ends lost 3 bases and 0 bases respectively, with 15 bases between them. This CDR3 comprises 16 residues. The CDR3 loop is CASSHPAGTSSYEQYF. DNA of the CDR3: TGTGCCAGCAGCCATCCCGCAGGGACGAGCTCCTACGAGCAGTACTTC.

As to this clonotype: A single base separates this from a much larger clone, so it may be a read error. This CDR3 reads CASSPGQRYNGQFF. CDR3 bases: TGCGCCAGCAGTCCGGGACAGAGATACAATGGGCAGTTCTTC. This chain links TRBV5-1 with TRBJ2-1, with 7 bases identical to TRBD1. CDR3 length: 14 residues. Germline values: CDR1 SGHRS, CDR2 YFSETQ. The full variable domain, in which reference TRBV5-1 and TRBJ2-1 provide the parts outside the CDR3, is KAGVTQTPRYLIKTRGQQVTLSCSPISGHRSVSWYQQTPGQGLQFLFEYFSETQRNKGNFPGRFSGRQFSNSRSEMNVSTLELGDSALYLCASSPGQRYNGQFFGPGTRLTVL.

This clonotype has ten or more counts. The rearrangement links TRBV24-1 to TRBJ2-1; 9 bases agree with TRBD2. In germline, CDR1 is KGHDR, CDR2 SFDVKD. The CDR3 is made up of 18 amino acids. With V trimmed by 5 bases and J by 0 bases, 10 bases remained unmatched. The CDR3 region is CATSGIAGVTSSYNEQFF. The CDR3 bases are TGTGCCACCAGTGGGATAGCGGGAGTTACCAGCTCCTACAATGAGCAGTTCTTC.

At least ten counts were recorded for this clonotype. V is TRBV10-3 and J is TRBJ2-7; 11 bases are shared with TRBD2. The V segment lost 6 bases and the J segment 5 bases; nucleotides outside the gene matches: 9. The CDR3 length is 15 residues. In germline, CDR1 is ENHRY, CDR2 SYGVKD. CDR3 amino acids: CAISRLAGGPNEQYF. For the CDR3, the DNA is TGTGCCATCAGCCGTTTAGCGGGAGGGCCAAACGAGCAGTACTTC.

This chain joins TRBV20-1 and TRBJ1-4, with D uncertain. V lost 0 bases to trimming and J lost 6 bases, with 14 bases between them. Germline CDR1 and CDR2: DFQATT and SNEGSKA (reference sequence). The CDR3 covers 15 residues. DNA for the CDR3: TGCAGTGCTAGAGACGACCTGGCACCCGATGAAAAACTGTTTTTT. Amino acid sequence: CSARDDLAPDEKLFF.

In its sample, this clonotype was seen many times. The rearrangement links TRBV5-1 to TRBJ2-1; D is perhaps TRBD1 (6 bases). Germline lookup yields CDR1 SGHRS and CDR2 YFSETQ. The CDR3 extends over 16 amino acids. The V and J ends lost 0 bases and 4 bases respectively, with 14 bases between them. This CDR3 is CASSLVGQGKYNEQFF. CDR3 coding DNA: TGCGCCAGCAGCTTGGTAGGGCAGGGGAAGTACAATGAGCAGTTCTTC.

The V gene is TRBV4-1, the J gene TRBJ1-6; 9 bases map to TRBD1. The CDR3 has 15 residues. CDR1 is MGHRA and CDR2 is YSYEKL in the germline V gene. V lost 2 bases to trimming and J lost 8 bases; unmatched junction nucleotides: 4. CDR3 protein: CASSQSGQGDSPLHF. The CDR3 DNA reads as TGCGCCAGCAGCCAATCGGGACAGGGTGATTCACCCCTCCACTTT.

The CDR3 sequence is CSSDSLEQYF. CDR3 coding DNA: TGCAGCTCCGACAGCCTCGAGCAGTACTTC. The rearrangement joins TRBV29-1 to TRBJ2-7; TRBD1 is a possible D gene (5 bases). Germline CDR1 and CDR2: SQVTM and ANQGSEA. The CDR3 length is 10 residues. V lost 8 bases and J lost 6, with 11 bases in between.

This chain links TRBV30 with TRBJ2-2; the D call may be TRBD1 or TRBD2 (5 bases each). CDR3 length equals 13 residues. From germline, CDR1 is GTSNPN and CDR2 SVGIG (reference sequence). V lost 4 bases to trimming and J lost 7 bases, with 13 bases between them. CDR3 amino acids: CAWTTGLFGELFF. CDR3 nucleotides: TGTGCCTGGACTACAGGACTTTTCGGGGAGCTGTTTTTT.

This clonotype was seen many times. The chain links TRBV24-1 to TRBJ2-2; D perhaps matches TRBD2 (6 bases). Per germline, CDR1 KGHDR and CDR2 SFDVKD. With 4 bases removed from V and 2 bases from J, the gap between germline ends came to 10 bases. The CDR3 covers 15 residues. For the CDR3, the DNA is TGTGCCACCAGTGACCCTGGGACTAACACCGGGGAGCTGTTTTTT. Its protein is CATSDPGTNTGELFF.

Turning to this clonotype: A much larger clone differs by one base, so this may be a read error. The rearrangement links TRBV5-1 to TRBJ2-3; D ambiguous. The CDR3 is 15 residues long. V was clipped by 0 bases and J by 2 bases, with 10 bases between them. From germline, CDR1 is SGHRS and CDR2 YFSETQ. CDR3 amino acids: CASSLAGSTTDTQYF. The CDR3 nucleotides are TGCGCCAGCAGCTTGGCTGGCTCCACCACAGATACGCAGTATTTT.

At least ten counts were recorded for this clonotype. The J gene is TRBJ1-4, the V gene TRBV12-5, with D tentatively TRBD1 (5 bases). The length of the CDR3 is 15 residues. Trimming stripped 3 bases from V and 3 bases from J, with 11 bases between. CDR1 and CDR2 from the germline V gene are LGHNT and FRNRAP. This CDR3 is CASGFPTGANEKLFF. CDR3 coding DNA: TGTGCTAGTGGTTTCCCCACGGGGGCTAATGAAAAACTGTTTTTT.

In DNA form, the CDR3 reads TGTGCCAGCAGTCCACAGGGGGCTGTGGGCACTGAAGCTTTCTTT. As protein: CASSPQGAVGTEAFF. This sequence joins TRBV2 and TRBJ1-1; 9 bases fit TRBD1. This CDR3 contains 15 residues. Germline lookup yields CDR1 SNHLY and CDR2 FYNNEI. V was pared by 5 bases and J by 4 bases, with 8 bases of the junction left unmatched.